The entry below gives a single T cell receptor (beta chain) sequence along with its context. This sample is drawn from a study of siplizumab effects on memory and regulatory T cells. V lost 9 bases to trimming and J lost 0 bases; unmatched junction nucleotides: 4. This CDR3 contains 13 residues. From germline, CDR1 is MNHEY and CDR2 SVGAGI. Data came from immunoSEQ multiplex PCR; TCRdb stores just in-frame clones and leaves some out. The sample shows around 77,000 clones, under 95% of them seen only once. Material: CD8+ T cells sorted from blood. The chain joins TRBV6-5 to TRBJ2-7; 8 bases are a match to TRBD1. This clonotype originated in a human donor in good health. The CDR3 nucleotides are TGTGCCAGTAGACAGGGGTCCTCCTACGAGCAGTACTTC. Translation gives CASRQGSSYEQYF.